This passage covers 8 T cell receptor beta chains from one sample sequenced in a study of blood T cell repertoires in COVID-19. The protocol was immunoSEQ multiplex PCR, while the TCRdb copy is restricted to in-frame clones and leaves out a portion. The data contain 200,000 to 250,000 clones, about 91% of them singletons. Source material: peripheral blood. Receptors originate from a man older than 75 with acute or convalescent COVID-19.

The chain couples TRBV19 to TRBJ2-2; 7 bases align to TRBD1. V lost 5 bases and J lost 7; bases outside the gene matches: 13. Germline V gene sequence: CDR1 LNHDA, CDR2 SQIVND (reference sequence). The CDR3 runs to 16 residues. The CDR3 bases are TGTGCCAGTAGTTTCTATGACAGGGCGGTCGTCGGGGAGCTGTTTTTT. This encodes CASSFYDRAVVGELFF.

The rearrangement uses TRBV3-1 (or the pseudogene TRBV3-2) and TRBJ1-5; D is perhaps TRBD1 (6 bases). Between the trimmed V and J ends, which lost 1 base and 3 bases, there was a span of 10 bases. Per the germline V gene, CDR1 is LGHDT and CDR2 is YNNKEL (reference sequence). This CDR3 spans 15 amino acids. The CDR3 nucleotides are TGTGCCAGCAGCCAAGGCAGGGGCTTCAATCAGCCCCAGCATTTT. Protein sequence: CASSQGRGFNQPQHF.

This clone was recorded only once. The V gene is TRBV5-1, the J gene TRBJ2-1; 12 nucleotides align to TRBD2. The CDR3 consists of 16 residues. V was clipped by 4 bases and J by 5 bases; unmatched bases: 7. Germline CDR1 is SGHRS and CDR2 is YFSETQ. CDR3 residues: CASSEGLAGTDNEQFF. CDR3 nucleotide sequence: TGCGCCAGCAGCGAAGGACTAGCGGGAACCGACAATGAGCAGTTCTTC.

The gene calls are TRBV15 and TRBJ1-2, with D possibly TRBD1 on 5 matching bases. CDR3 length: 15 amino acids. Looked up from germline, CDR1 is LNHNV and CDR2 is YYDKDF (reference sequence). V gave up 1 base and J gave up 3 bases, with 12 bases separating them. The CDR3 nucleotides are TGTGCCACCAGCAGAGGACAGACGACCTACTATGGCTACACCTTC. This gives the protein CATSRGQTTYYGYTF.

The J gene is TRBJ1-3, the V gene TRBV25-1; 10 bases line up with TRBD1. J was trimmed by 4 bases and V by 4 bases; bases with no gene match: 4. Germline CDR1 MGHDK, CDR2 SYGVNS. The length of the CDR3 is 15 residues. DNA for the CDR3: TGTGCCAGCAGTGTGGGACAGGGGTCCGGAAACACCATATATTTT. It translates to CASSVGQGSGNTIYF.

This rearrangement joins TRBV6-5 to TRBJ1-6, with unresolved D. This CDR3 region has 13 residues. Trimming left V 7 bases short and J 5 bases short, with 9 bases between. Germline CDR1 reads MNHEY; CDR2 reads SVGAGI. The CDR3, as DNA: TGTGCCAGCATTGGCAGAAATAATTCACCCCTCCACTTT. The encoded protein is CASIGRNNSPLHF.

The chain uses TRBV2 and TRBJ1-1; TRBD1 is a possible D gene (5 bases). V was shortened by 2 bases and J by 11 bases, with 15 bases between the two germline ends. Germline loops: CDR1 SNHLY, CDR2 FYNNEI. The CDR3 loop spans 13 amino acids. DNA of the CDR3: TGTGCCAGCAGTGAAATGGCGGCCTCAGGGGCTTTCTTT. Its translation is CASSEMAASGAFF.

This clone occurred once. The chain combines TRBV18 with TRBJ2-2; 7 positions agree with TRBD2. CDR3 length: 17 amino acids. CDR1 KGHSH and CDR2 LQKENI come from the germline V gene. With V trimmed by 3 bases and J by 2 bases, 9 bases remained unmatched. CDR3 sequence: CASSPPSGGRNTGELFF. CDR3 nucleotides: TGTGCCAGCTCACCCCCATCGGGCGGGAGAAACACCGGGGAGCTGTTTTTT.